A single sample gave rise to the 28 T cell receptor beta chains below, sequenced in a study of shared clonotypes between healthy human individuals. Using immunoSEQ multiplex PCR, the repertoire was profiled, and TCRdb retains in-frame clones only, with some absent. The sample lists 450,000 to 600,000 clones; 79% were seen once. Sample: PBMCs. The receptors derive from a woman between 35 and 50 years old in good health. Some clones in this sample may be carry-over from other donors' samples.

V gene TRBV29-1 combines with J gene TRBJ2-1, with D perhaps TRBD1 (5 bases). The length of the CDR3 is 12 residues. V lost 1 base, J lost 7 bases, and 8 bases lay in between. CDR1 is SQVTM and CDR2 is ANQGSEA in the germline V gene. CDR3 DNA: TGCAGCGTTGAAGCAGGGTGGAATGAGCAGTTCTTC. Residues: CSVEAGWNEQFF.

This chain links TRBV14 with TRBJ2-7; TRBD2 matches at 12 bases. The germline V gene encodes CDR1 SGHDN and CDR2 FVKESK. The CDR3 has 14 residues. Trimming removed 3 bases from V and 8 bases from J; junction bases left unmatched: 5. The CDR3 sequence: CASSHTSGRSKQYF. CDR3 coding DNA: TGTGCCAGCAGCCATACTAGCGGGAGGTCCAAGCAGTACTTC. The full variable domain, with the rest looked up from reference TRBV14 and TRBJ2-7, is EAGVTQFPSHSVIEKGQTVTLRCDPISGHDNLYWYRRVMGKEIKFLLHFVKESKQDESGMPNNRFLAERTGGTYSTLKVQPAELEDSGVYFCASSHTSGRSKQYFGPGTRLTVT.

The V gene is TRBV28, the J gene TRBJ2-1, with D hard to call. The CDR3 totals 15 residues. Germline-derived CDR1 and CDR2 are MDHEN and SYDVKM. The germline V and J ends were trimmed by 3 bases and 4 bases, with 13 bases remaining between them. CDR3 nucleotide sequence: TGTGCCAGCAGTTTCAACGCGGCCCCTTACAATGAGCAGTTCTTC. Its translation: CASSFNAAPYNEQFF.

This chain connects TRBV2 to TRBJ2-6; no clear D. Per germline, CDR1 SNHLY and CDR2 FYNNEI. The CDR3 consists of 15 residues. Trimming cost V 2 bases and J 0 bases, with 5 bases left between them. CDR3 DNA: TGTGCCAGCAGTGAAAGTTACTCTGGGGCCAACGTCCTGACTTTC. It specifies CASSESYSGANVLTF. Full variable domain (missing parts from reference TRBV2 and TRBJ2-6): EPEVTQTPSHQVTQMGQEVILRCVPISNHLYFYWYRQILGQKVEFLVSFYNNEISEKSEIFDDQFSVERPDGSNFTLKIRSTKLEDSAMYFCASSESYSGANVLTFGAGSRLTVL.

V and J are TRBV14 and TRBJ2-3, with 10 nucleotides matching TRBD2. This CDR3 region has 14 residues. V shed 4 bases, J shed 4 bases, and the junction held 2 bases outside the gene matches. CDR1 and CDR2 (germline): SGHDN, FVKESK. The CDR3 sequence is CASSPGTSADTQYF. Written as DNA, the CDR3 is TGTGCCAGCAGCCCCGGGACTAGCGCAGATACGCAGTATTTT.

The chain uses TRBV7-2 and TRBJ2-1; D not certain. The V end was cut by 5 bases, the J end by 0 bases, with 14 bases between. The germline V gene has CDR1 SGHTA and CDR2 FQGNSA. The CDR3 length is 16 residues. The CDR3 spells CASSIGSGVSYNEQFF. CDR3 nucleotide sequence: TGTGCCAGCAGCATTGGATCTGGGGTCTCCTACAATGAGCAGTTCTTC. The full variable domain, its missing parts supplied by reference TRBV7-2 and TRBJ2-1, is GAGVSQSPSNKVTEKGKDVELRCDPISGHTALYWYRQSLGQGLEFLIYFQGNSAPDKSGLPSDRFSAERTGGSVSTLTIQRTQQEDSAVYLCASSIGSGVSYNEQFFGPGTRLTVL.

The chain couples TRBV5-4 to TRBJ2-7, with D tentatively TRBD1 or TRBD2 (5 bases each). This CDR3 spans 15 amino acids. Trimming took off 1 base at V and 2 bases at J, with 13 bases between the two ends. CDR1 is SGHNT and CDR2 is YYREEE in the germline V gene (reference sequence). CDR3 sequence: CASSLSRDGTYEQYF. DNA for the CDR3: TGTGCCAGCAGCTTGTCGAGGGACGGCACCTACGAGCAGTACTTC.

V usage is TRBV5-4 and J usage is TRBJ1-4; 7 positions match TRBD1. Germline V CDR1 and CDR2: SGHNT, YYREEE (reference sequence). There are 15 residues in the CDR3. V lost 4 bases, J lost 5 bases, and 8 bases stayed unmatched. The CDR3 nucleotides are TGTGCCAGCAGCCCCCGGACAGGTCAGAATGAAAAACTGTTTTTT. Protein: CASSPRTGQNEKLFF.

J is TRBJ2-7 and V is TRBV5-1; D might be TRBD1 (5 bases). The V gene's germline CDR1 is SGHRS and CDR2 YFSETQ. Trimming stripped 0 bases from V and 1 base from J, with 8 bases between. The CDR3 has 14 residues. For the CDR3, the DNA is TGCGCCAGCAGCTTGGGACAGTTTTCCTACGAGCAGTACTTC. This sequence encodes CASSLGQFSYEQYF.

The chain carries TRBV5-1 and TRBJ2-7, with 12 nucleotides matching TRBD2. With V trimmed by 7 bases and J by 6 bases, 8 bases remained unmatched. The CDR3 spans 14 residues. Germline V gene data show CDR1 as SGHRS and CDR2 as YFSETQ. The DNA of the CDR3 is TGCGCCAGCTCAAGAGGGACTAGCGGGTTCGAGCAGTACTTC. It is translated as CASSRGTSGFEQYF.

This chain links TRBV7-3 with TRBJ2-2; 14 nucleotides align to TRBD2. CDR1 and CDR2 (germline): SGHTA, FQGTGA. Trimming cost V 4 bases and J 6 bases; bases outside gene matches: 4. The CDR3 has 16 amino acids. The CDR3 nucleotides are TGTGCCAGCAGCTCCGGGACTAGCGGGAGCTCCGGGGAGCTGTTTTTT. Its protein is CASSSGTSGSSGELFF.

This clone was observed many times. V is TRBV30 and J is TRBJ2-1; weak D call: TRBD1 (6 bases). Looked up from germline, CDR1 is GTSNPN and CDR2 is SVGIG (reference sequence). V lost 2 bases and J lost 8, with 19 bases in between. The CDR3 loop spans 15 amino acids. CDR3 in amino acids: CAWSPLGQGFYEQFF. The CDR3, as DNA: TGTGCCTGGAGTCCCCTGGGGCAGGGGTTTTATGAGCAGTTCTTC.

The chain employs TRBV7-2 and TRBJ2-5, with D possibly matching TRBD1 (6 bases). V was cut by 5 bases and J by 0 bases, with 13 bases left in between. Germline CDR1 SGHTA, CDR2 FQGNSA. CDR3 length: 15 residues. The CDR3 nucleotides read TGTGCCAGCAGCCCCACGTGGGGGCACCAAGAGACCCAGTACTTC. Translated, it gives CASSPTWGHQETQYF.

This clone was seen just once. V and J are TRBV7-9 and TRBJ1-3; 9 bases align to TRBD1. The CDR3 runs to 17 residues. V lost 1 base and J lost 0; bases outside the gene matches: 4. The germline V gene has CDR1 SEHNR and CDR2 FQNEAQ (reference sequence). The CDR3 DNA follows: TGTGCCAGCAGCTTAGGCGTACAGGGGGCCTCTGGAAACACCATATATTTT. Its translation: CASSLGVQGASGNTIYF.

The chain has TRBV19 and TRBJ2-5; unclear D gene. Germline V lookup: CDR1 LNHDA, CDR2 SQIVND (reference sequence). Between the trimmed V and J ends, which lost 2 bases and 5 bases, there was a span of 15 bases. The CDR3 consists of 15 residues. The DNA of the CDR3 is TGTGCCAGTAGTATACTTGCAGGATCCGAGGAGACCCAGTACTTC. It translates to CASSILAGSEETQYF.

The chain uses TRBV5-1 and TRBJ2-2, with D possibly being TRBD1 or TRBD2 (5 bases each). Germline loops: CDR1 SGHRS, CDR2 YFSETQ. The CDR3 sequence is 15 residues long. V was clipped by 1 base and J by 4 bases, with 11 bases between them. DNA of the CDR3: TGCGCCAGCAGCTTGCCCAGGGCGGGCACCGGGGAGCTGTTTTTT. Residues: CASSLPRAGTGELFF.

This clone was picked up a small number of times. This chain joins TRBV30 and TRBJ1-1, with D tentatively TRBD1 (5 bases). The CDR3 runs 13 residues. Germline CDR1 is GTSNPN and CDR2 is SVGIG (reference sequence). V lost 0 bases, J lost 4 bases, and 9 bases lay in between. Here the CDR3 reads CAWSVGVGTEAFF. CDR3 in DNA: TGTGCCTGGAGTGTAGGGGTAGGCACTGAAGCTTTCTTT.

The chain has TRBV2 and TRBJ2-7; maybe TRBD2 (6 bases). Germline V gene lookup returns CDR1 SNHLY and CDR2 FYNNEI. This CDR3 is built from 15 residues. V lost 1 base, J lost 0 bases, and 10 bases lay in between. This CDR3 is CASSEGGLSSYEQYF. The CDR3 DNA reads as TGTGCCAGCAGTGAAGGGGGACTGAGCTCCTACGAGCAGTACTTC.

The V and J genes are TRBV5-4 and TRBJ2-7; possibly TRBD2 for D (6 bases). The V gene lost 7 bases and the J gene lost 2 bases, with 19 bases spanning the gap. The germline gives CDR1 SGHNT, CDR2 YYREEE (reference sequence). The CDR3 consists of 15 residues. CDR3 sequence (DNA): TGTGCCAGCGCGCCGGAGGGCGGGAACACCTACGAGCAGTACTTC. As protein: CASAPEGGNTYEQYF.

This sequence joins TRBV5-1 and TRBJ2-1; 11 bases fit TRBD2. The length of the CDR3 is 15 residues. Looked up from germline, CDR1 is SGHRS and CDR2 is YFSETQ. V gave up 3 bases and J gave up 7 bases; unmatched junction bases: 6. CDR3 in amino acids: CASSWQLAGENEQFF. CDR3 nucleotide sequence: TGCGCCAGCAGCTGGCAACTAGCGGGAGAGAATGAGCAGTTCTTC.

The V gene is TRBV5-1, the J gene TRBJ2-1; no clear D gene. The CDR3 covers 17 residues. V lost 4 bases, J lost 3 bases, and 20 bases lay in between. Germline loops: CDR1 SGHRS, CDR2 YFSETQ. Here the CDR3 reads CASSPSGLETFYNEQFF. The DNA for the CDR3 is TGCGCCAGCAGCCCGTCCGGCCTAGAGACCTTCTACAATGAGCAGTTCTTC.

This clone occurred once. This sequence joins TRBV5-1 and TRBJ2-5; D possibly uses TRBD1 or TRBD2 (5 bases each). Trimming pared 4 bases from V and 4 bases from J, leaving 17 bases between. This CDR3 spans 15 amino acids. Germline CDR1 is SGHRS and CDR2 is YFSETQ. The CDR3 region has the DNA TGCGCCAGCAGCCCGTCCGGGACGACTGGAGAGACCCAGTACTTC. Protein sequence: CASSPSGTTGETQYF.

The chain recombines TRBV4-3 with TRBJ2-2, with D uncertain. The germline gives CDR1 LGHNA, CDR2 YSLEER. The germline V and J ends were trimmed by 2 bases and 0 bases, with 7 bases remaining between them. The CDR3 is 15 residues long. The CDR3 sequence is CASSQRTANTGELFF. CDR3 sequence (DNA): TGCGCCAGCAGCCAAAGGACCGCGAACACCGGGGAGCTGTTTTTT.

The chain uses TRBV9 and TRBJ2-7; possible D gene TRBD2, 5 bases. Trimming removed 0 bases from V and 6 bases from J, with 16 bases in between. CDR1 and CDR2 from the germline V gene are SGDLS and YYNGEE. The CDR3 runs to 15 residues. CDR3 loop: CASSVDQRNGVEQYF. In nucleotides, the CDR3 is TGTGCCAGCAGCGTAGATCAGCGGAACGGCGTCGAGCAGTACTTC.

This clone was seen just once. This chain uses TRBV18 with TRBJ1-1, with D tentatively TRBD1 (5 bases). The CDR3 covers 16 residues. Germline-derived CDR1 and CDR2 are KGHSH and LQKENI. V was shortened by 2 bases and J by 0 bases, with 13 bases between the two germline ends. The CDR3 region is CASSPTGRIMNTEAFF. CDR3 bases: TGTGCCAGCTCACCAACGGGACGGATTATGAACACTGAAGCTTTCTTT.

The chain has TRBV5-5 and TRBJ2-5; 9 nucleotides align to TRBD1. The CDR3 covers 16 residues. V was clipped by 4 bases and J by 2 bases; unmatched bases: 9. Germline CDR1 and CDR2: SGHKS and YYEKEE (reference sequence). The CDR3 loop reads CASSVDRGTLQETQYF. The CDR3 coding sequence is TGTGCCAGCAGCGTAGACAGGGGGACTCTACAAGAGACCCAGTACTTC.

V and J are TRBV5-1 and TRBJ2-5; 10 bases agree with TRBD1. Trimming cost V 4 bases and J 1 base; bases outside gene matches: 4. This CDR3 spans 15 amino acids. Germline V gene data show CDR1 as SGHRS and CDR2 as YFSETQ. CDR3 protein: CASSDRDRGQETQYF. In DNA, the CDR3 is TGCGCCAGCAGCGACCGGGACAGGGGCCAAGAGACCCAGTACTTC.

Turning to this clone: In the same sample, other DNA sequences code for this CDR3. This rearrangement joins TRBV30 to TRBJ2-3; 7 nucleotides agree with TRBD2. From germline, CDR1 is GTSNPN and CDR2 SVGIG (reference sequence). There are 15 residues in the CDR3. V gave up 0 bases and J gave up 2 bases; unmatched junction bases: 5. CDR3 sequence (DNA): TGTGCCTGGAGTGTAGGGCTAGCGGACACAGATACGCAGTATTTT. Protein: CAWSVGLADTDTQYF.